These 29 T cell receptor beta chains were sequenced from one sample in a study of CD8 T cells in ankylosing spondylitis. TCRdb redid the calling of the 5' RACE reads with MiXCR, one entry per CDR3 protein. The data contain 100,000 to 150,000 distinct CDR3 sequences, roughly a tenth of them singletons. The sequencing input was blood, either unsorted or a sorted T cell fraction (not recorded which). These receptors came from a male donor with ankylosing spondylitis or in good health (not recorded which).

Ten or more counts support this clonotype. The V gene is TRBV15, the J gene TRBJ2-1; D uncertain. The germline gives CDR1 LNHNV, CDR2 YYDKDF (reference sequence). The length of the CDR3 is 13 residues. V lost 0 bases and J lost 7, with 7 bases in between. CDR3 sequence: CATSRDVANEQFF. The CDR3 region has the DNA TGTGCCACCAGCAGAGATGTGGCAAATGAGCAGTTCTTC.

The sample holds many counts of this clonotype. This chain uses TRBV20-1 with TRBJ2-1; D is undetermined. V was shortened by 1 base and J by 0 bases, with 13 bases between the two germline ends. CDR1 and CDR2 from the germline V gene are DFQATT and SNEGSKA (reference sequence). This CDR3 has 16 residues. The CDR3 sequence: CSARVLAASSYNEQFF. CDR3 bases: TGCAGTGCTAGAGTTCTGGCGGCAAGCTCCTACAATGAGCAGTTCTTC.

This clonotype was seen at least ten times. The chain uses TRBV5-1 and TRBJ2-1; a weak D match, TRBD1 (7 bases). The CDR3 runs 13 residues. Per the germline V gene, CDR1 is SGHRS and CDR2 is YFSETQ. Trimming shortened V by 3 bases and J by 9 bases, and 13 bases separated the two germline ends. For the CDR3, the DNA is TGCGCCAGCAGCTCACGACAGGGACTTGAGCAGTTCTTC. It yields the protein CASSSRQGLEQFF. Variable domain in full (rest from reference TRBV5-1 and TRBJ2-1): KAGVTQTPRYLIKTRGQQVTLSCSPISGHRSVSWYQQTPGQGLQFLFEYFSETQRNKGNFPGRFSGRQFSNSRSEMNVSTLELGDSALYLCASSSRQGLEQFFGPGTRLTVL.

This clonotype was found many times. The genes are TRBV5-1 and TRBJ2-5; 12 nucleotides agree with TRBD2. J was trimmed by 3 bases and V by 5 bases; bases with no gene match: 5. CDR3 length equals 15 residues. CDR1 is SGHRS and CDR2 is YFSETQ in the germline V gene. The CDR3 region has the DNA TGCGCCAGCAGTAGACTAGCGGGAGTTGAAGAGACCCAGTACTTC. Amino acid sequence: CASSRLAGVEETQYF.

V and J are TRBV7-8 and TRBJ1-5; 8 bases fit TRBD1. V trimming: 5 bases; J trimming: 2 bases; junction bases outside the gene matches: 14. In germline, CDR1 is SGHVS, CDR2 FQNEAQ. The CDR3 runs 18 residues. This CDR3 is CASSADRVPQIGNQPQHF. For the CDR3, the DNA is TGTGCCAGCAGCGCGGACAGGGTACCCCAAATCGGCAATCAGCCCCAGCATTTT.

This clonotype was seen many times. The chain joins TRBV20-1 to TRBJ2-3; TRBD2 agrees at 8 bases. The V segment lost 2 bases and the J segment 0 bases; nucleotides outside the gene matches: 7. The CDR3 runs to 16 residues. Germline CDR1 and CDR2: DFQATT and SNEGSKA (reference sequence). The CDR3 DNA sequence: TGCAGTGCTAGAAAACTAGCGGCTACTAGCACAGATACGCAGTATTTT. This encodes CSARKLAATSTDTQYF.

This clonotype was recorded at least ten times. The rearrangement uses TRBV12-3 or TRBV12-4 and TRBJ2-2; D is unclear. The V gene lost 7 bases and the J gene lost 3 bases, with 12 bases spanning the gap. This CDR3 comprises 14 residues. The CDR3 coding sequence is TGTGCCAGCACCTTTGGGTCTGACACCGGGGAGCTGTTTTTT. Amino acids: CASTFGSDTGELFF.

This clonotype has at least ten counts. The CDR3 DNA is TGTGCCAGCAGCTTTGTACTAGCGGGAGGAGCTAGCACAGATACGCAGTATTTT. It codes for CASSFVLAGGASTDTQYF. The genes are TRBV11-2 and TRBJ2-3, with 12 bases identical to TRBD2. Germline V lookup: CDR1 SGHAT, CDR2 FQNNGV. CDR3 length: 18 residues. V was clipped by 3 bases and J by 0 bases; unmatched bases: 7.

The sample holds many counts of this clonotype. The V and J genes are TRBV9 and TRBJ1-2, with TRBD1 matching over 7 bases. CDR1 and CDR2 (germline): SGDLS, YYNGEE. The CDR3 runs to 15 residues. V shed 2 bases, J shed 5 bases, and the junction held 9 bases outside the gene matches. The CDR3 coding sequence is TGTGCCAGCAGCGTCCGGGACAGCAGTCAGTATGGCTACACCTTC. It codes for CASSVRDSSQYGYTF.

This clonotype occurred many times. This rearrangement joins TRBV29-1 to TRBJ2-2, with TRBD2 as a possible D gene (5 bases). The germline CDR1 and CDR2 sequences are SQVTM and ANQGSEA. This CDR3 region has 13 residues. V gave up 6 bases and J gave up 1 base, with 9 bases separating them. The CDR3 is CSVAGMNTGELFF. CDR3 DNA: TGCAGCGTCGCCGGGATGAACACCGGGGAGCTGTTTTTT.

The chain links TRBV28 to TRBJ2-5, with unresolved D. This CDR3 spans 13 amino acids. Germline loops: CDR1 MDHEN, CDR2 SYDVKM. The V end lost 2 bases, the J end lost 4 bases, and 8 bases lay between the germline ends. The DNA of the CDR3 is TGTGCCAGCAGTTTAACATTATCAGAGACCCAGTACTTC. This encodes CASSLTLSETQYF.

This clonotype was observed a handful of times. This chain uses TRBV11-2 with TRBJ2-3; TRBD2 matches at 8 bases. After removal of 6 bases from V and 4 bases from J, the junction contained 9 bases not matched to a gene. Germline assignment: CDR1 SGHAT and CDR2 FQNNGV. This CDR3 has 15 amino acids. The CDR3 region has the DNA TGTGCCAGCAGGAAGGAAGGACTAGCATCAGATACGCAGTATTTT. This gives the protein CASRKEGLASDTQYF.

This clonotype was observed a handful of times. V is TRBV7-2 and J is TRBJ2-3; TRBD2 agrees at 9 bases. The V gene's germline CDR1 is SGHTA and CDR2 FQGNSA. The CDR3 is 16 residues long. V shed 5 bases, J shed 6 bases, and the junction held 12 bases outside the gene matches. The CDR3 region has the DNA TGTGCCAGCAGCGTAGATGGCGGGAGGGCCCTTGATACGCAGTATTTT. It specifies CASSVDGGRALDTQYF.

As regards this clonotype: Germline and junction disagree at one end, which may indicate a read error. The chain is built from TRBV20-1 and TRBJ1-5, with 11 nucleotides matching TRBD1. Germline loops: CDR1 DFQATT, CDR2 SNEGSKA (reference sequence). The CDR3 has 16 amino acids. The DNA for the CDR3 is TGCTGTGCTGGGACAGGGGGTAATTGGGGCAATCAGCCCCAGCATTTT. As protein: CCAGTGGNWGNQPQHF.

This clonotype was seen repeatedly, ten times or more. V and J are TRBV20-1 and TRBJ2-5; a weak D match, TRBD1 (5 bases). The germline V gene has CDR1 DFQATT and CDR2 SNEGSKA (reference sequence). V dropped 0 bases and J dropped 2 bases, with 13 bases sitting between them. This CDR3 has 15 amino acids. The CDR3 nucleotides are TGCAGTGCTAGAGATCGACAGAAAGGACAAGAGACCCAGTACTTC. Its translation is CSARDRQKGQETQYF.

The chain combines TRBV20-1 with TRBJ1-1, with 10 nucleotides matching TRBD1. Germline V gene lookup returns CDR1 DFQATT and CDR2 SNEGSKA (reference sequence). There are 13 residues in the CDR3. Germline trimming cut 6 bases from V and 4 bases from J; bases unmatched to any gene: 5. CDR3 DNA: TGCAGTGCCCTAGGACAGGGGGGCACTGAAGCTTTCTTT. This codes for CSALGQGGTEAFF.

This clonotype was seen many times. This rearrangement joins TRBV20-1 to TRBJ2-5; D is undetermined. Germline CDR1 reads DFQATT; CDR2 reads SNEGSKA (reference sequence). The CDR3 has 11 amino acids. The V and J ends lost 5 bases and 6 bases respectively, with 10 bases between them. The CDR3 reads CSAGRSKTQYF. In nucleotides, the CDR3 is TGCAGTGCTGGACGGTCGAAGACCCAGTACTTC.

This clonotype was counted ten times or more. V is TRBV20-1 and J is TRBJ1-2, with D possibly TRBD1 on 5 matching bases. The CDR3 spans 12 residues. Germline assignment: CDR1 DFQATT and CDR2 SNEGSKA (reference sequence). The V and J ends lost 7 bases and 3 bases respectively, with 12 bases between them. In DNA, the CDR3 is TGCAGTGTTTTACAAGGGGACTATGGCTACACCTTC. This encodes CSVLQGDYGYTF.

This clonotype was found many times. The rearrangement joins TRBV4-3 to TRBJ2-1; D is possibly TRBD1 or TRBD2 (5 bases each). This CDR3 comprises 15 residues. Trimming took off 0 bases at V and 7 bases at J, with 13 bases between the two ends. The germline V gene encodes CDR1 LGHNA and CDR2 YSLEER. CDR3 DNA sequence: TGCGCCAGCAGCCAAGATGGGACCCTCTCGAATGAGCAGTTCTTC. This codes for CASSQDGTLSNEQFF.

Many counts were recorded for this clonotype. The J gene is TRBJ2-3, the V gene TRBV5-1; D gene uncertain. CDR3 size: 13 residues. V gave up 0 bases and J gave up 4 bases, with 6 bases separating them. Germline lookup yields CDR1 SGHRS and CDR2 YFSETQ. The CDR3 spells CASSLDRSDTQYF. CDR3 coding DNA: TGCGCCAGCAGCTTGGACAGATCAGATACGCAGTATTTT.

A few counts support this clonotype. V and J are TRBV6-1 and TRBJ2-5, with D possibly matching TRBD1 (6 bases). The CDR3 consists of 15 residues. CDR1 and CDR2 from the germline V gene are MNHNS and SASEGT. Between the trimmed V and J ends, which lost 6 bases and 0 bases, there was a span of 14 bases. The CDR3 is CASSLTGGHQETQYF. The CDR3 DNA reads as TGTGCCAGCAGCCTGACAGGTGGGCACCAAGAGACCCAGTACTTC.

This clonotype was detected only a few times. The rearrangement joins TRBV30 to TRBJ1-5, with TRBD1 identical over 7 bases. V lost 4 bases to trimming and J lost 2 bases; unmatched junction nucleotides: 5. The CDR3 length is 14 residues. Germline CDR1 GTSNPN, CDR2 SVGIG (reference sequence). The CDR3 region is CAWNSQGGNQPQHF. The CDR3 DNA is TGTGCCTGGAATTCGCAGGGGGGCAATCAGCCCCAGCATTTT.

Ten or more counts support this clonotype. This chain uses TRBV5-6 with TRBJ2-2; no firm D call. This CDR3 contains 13 residues. The V end lost 2 bases, the J end lost 6 bases, and 8 bases lay between the germline ends. Germline loops: CDR1 SGHDT, CDR2 YYEEEE. The chain's CDR3 is CASSFVLSGELFF. In nucleotides, the CDR3 is TGTGCCAGCAGCTTTGTTTTGTCCGGGGAGCTGTTTTTT.

This clonotype turned up a few times. The J gene is TRBJ2-2, the V gene TRBV20-1; 8 positions agree with TRBD1. The V and J ends lost 0 bases and 5 bases, in that order; junction bases with no gene match: 8. CDR3 length: 16 amino acids. CDR1 and CDR2 (germline): DFQATT, SNEGSKA (reference sequence). Here the CDR3 reads CSARDIRTGRTGELFF. In DNA, the CDR3 is TGCAGTGCTAGAGATATTCGGACAGGGCGAACCGGGGAGCTGTTTTTT.

The rearrangement uses TRBV5-1 and TRBJ2-7, with 11 bases lining up with TRBD1. The germline gives CDR1 SGHRS, CDR2 YFSETQ. The CDR3 consists of 18 residues. With V trimmed by 0 bases and J by 6 bases, 14 bases remained unmatched. The CDR3 loop is CASSLAGLPRDRGVEQYF. Here the CDR3 DNA reads TGCGCCAGCAGCTTGGCCGGTTTGCCCCGGGACAGGGGGGTCGAGCAGTACTTC.

In this sample, this clonotype turned up many times. This sequence joins TRBV5-1 and TRBJ1-1; D not resolved. Trimming cost V 4 bases and J 5 bases, with 12 bases left between them. The CDR3 is made up of 13 amino acids. The germline gives CDR1 SGHRS, CDR2 YFSETQ. The DNA of the CDR3 is TGCGCCAGCAGCACGGGCCGAGGGACTGAAGCTTTCTTT. This sequence encodes CASSTGRGTEAFF. Looking up the rest from reference TRBV5-1 and TRBJ1-1 gives the full variable domain: KAGVTQTPRYLIKTRGQQVTLSCSPISGHRSVSWYQQTPGQGLQFLFEYFSETQRNKGNFPGRFSGRQFSNSRSEMNVSTLELGDSALYLCASSTGRGTEAFFGQGTRLTVV.

This clonotype occurred many times. The J gene is TRBJ2-7, the V gene TRBV5-1, with 12 positions matching TRBD2. Per germline, CDR1 SGHRS and CDR2 YFSETQ. V dropped 3 bases and J dropped 2; count of bases not matched to a gene: 6. This CDR3 has 16 residues. The CDR3 DNA follows: TGCGCCAGCAGCTCGGGACTAGCGGGTTTCCCCTACGAGCAGTACTTC. The encoded protein is CASSSGLAGFPYEQYF.

This clonotype was observed at least ten times. This rearrangement joins TRBV4-1 to TRBJ1-1; D remains ambiguous. The germline gives CDR1 MGHRA, CDR2 YSYEKL. This CDR3 comprises 14 residues. The V gene lost 4 bases and the J gene lost 5 bases, with 14 bases spanning the gap. The CDR3 loop reads CASSPVYPGTEAFF. The CDR3 nucleotides are TGCGCCAGCAGCCCTGTTTACCCTGGGACTGAAGCTTTCTTT.

This clonotype was observed at least ten times. The chain is built from TRBV20-1 and TRBJ2-1; D uncertain. V was trimmed by 0 bases and J by 6 bases, leaving 15 bases between them. The V gene's germline CDR1 is DFQATT and CDR2 SNEGSKA (reference sequence). This CDR3 region has 15 residues. CDR3 residues: CSARESASWVNEQFF. CDR3 bases: TGCAGTGCTAGAGAATCGGCCAGCTGGGTCAATGAGCAGTTCTTC.